A single sample is the source of the 27 T cell receptor beta chains below, sequenced in a study of cytomegalovirus exposure and HLA in healthy donors. The PCR had 60 Vbeta and 13 Jbeta primers. TCRdb's copy holds only in-frame clones and misses some; the assay was immunoSEQ multiplex PCR. The sample gives about 59,000 clones, roughly 80% of which show up once; roughly 1.6% is in the top ten. The sequencing input was PBMCs. The receptors were sampled from a human donor in good health.

The chain employs TRBV7-2 and TRBJ1-2; D might be TRBD1 (5 bases). CDR3 length equals 15 residues. The V end lost 5 bases, the J end lost 4 bases, and 17 bases lay between the germline ends. Germline V gives CDR1 SGHTA, CDR2 FQGNSA. Here the CDR3 DNA reads TGTGCCAGCAGCCTTGTTGGAGGGACGACCTATGGCTACACCTTC. It codes for CASSLVGGTTYGYTF.

This chain uses TRBV11-2 with TRBJ1-2; D is unresolved. This CDR3 is built from 14 residues. The germline V gene encodes CDR1 SGHAT and CDR2 FQNNGV. V was shortened by 2 bases and J by 1 base, with 8 bases between the two germline ends. This CDR3 reads CASSLLRNNYGYTF. The DNA of the CDR3 is TGTGCCAGCAGCTTATTGCGAAATAACTATGGCTACACCTTC.

The chain joins TRBV7-2 to TRBJ1-4; 8 positions match TRBD1. J was trimmed by 5 bases and V by 5 bases; bases with no gene match: 10. CDR3 length: 16 residues. Germline V gives CDR1 SGHTA, CDR2 FQGNSA. The CDR3 reads CASSAGTGFMNEKLFF. Here the CDR3 DNA reads TGTGCCAGCAGCGCCGGGACAGGTTTTATGAATGAAAAACTGTTTTTT.

The chain carries TRBV6-5 and TRBJ1-1, with 7 positions matching TRBD1. V shed 5 bases, J shed 1 base, and the junction held 1 base outside the gene matches. There are 13 residues in the CDR3. CDR1 MNHEY and CDR2 SVGAGI come from the germline V gene. CDR3 sequence reads: CASSPGGNTEAFF. DNA of the CDR3: TGTGCCAGCAGTCCAGGGGGGAACACTGAAGCTTTCTTT.

There are a few counts of this clone. The rearrangement joins TRBV29-1 to TRBJ1-2; D uncertain. The germline V gene encodes CDR1 SQVTM and CDR2 ANQGSEA. Trimming removed 4 bases at V and 2 bases at J, with 8 bases between. The CDR3 extends over 12 amino acids. This chain's CDR3 is CSVGGPNYGYTF. DNA for the CDR3: TGCAGCGTTGGCGGTCCCAACTATGGCTACACCTTC.

The rearrangement links TRBV10-2 to TRBJ2-4; 12 positions match TRBD1. Losses at the gene ends were 4 bases for V and 6 bases for J; bases not matched to a gene: 7. From germline, CDR1 is WSHSY and CDR2 SAAADI. The CDR3 loop spans 16 amino acids. The CDR3 region has the DNA TGCGCCAGCAGTGGTTGGGACAGGGGGCTGATAAACATTCAGTACTTC. Translating gives CASSGWDRGLINIQYF.

The chain employs TRBV4-3 and TRBJ1-1; the D gene is possibly TRBD1 (6 bases). Between the trimmed V and J ends, which lost 3 bases and 11 bases, there was a span of 16 bases. The CDR3 sequence is 13 residues long. Germline V gene lookup returns CDR1 LGHNA and CDR2 YSLEER. The DNA of the CDR3 is TGCGCCAGCAGCCAGGAAGACAGGCGCAGGGCTTTCTTT. Its translation: CASSQEDRRRAFF.

The chain joins TRBV7-8 to TRBJ2-3, with TRBD2 matching 8 bases. The CDR3 contains 15 residues. Germline values: CDR1 SGHVS, CDR2 FQNEAQ. With V trimmed by 2 bases and J by 1 base, 2 bases remained unmatched. CDR3 nucleotide sequence: TGTGCCAGCAGCTTACGTAGCGGGGGCACAGATACGCAGTATTTT. Translated: CASSLRSGGTDTQYF.

The chain recombines TRBV7-3 with TRBJ2-1; no clear D. Germline lookup yields CDR1 SGHTA and CDR2 FQGTGA. The V end was cut by 5 bases, the J end by 0 bases, with 14 bases between. The CDR3 contains 16 residues. The CDR3 reads CASSQSPRSSYNEQFF. CDR3 nucleotides: TGTGCCAGCAGCCAATCGCCTCGTAGCTCCTACAATGAGCAGTTCTTC.

The rearrangement links TRBV7-2 to TRBJ2-2; a possible D gene is TRBD2 (5 bases). The germline V gene encodes CDR1 SGHTA and CDR2 FQGNSA. V lost 0 bases, J lost 3 bases, and 8 bases lay in between. The CDR3 extends over 15 amino acids. The DNA of the CDR3 is TGTGCCAGCAGCTTAGCCCCTAGCTACACCGGGGAGCTGTTTTTT. Protein sequence: CASSLAPSYTGELFF.

This CDR3 is CASGLGQGAGGNQPQHF. In DNA form, the CDR3 reads TGTGCTAGTGGTTTGGGACAGGGGGCGGGGGGCAATCAGCCCCAGCATTTT. V gene TRBV12-5 combines with J gene TRBJ1-5, with 10 bases identical to TRBD1. This CDR3 spans 17 amino acids. Germline CDR1 and CDR2: LGHNT and FRNRAP. V lost 1 base and J lost 2; bases outside the gene matches: 5.

The V gene is TRBV27, the J gene TRBJ1-2; D not resolved. The V and J ends lost 8 bases and 3 bases respectively, with 7 bases between them. CDR3 length: 11 amino acids. CDR1 and CDR2 from the germline V gene are MNHEY and SMNVEV (reference sequence). CDR3 region: CASRGDYGYTF. CDR3 nucleotides: TGTGCCAGCCGAGGTGACTATGGCTACACCTTC.

This clone appeared once. The rearrangement links TRBV27 to TRBJ1-4; 9 bases map to TRBD1. V lost 6 bases to trimming and J lost 5 bases; unmatched junction nucleotides: 10. The CDR3 contains 16 residues. CDR1 is MNHEY and CDR2 is SMNVEV in the germline V gene (reference sequence). The chain's CDR3 is CASRIGTGQGNEKLFF. In nucleotides, the CDR3 is TGTGCCAGCAGGATCGGGACCGGACAGGGGAATGAAAAACTGTTTTTT. The full variable domain, its missing parts supplied by reference TRBV27 and TRBJ1-4, is EAQVTQNPRYLITVTGKKLTVTCSQNMNHEYMSWYRQDPGLGLRQIYYSMNVEVTDKGDVPEGYKVSRKEKRNFPLILESPSPNQTSLYFCASRIGTGQGNEKLFFGSGTQLSVL.

This clone was found once. This chain uses TRBV27 with TRBJ2-1, with 8 positions matching TRBD1. CDR1 is MNHEY, CDR2 SMNVEV, per germline (reference sequence). V trimming: 3 bases; J trimming: 0 bases; junction bases outside the gene matches: 10. The CDR3 has 18 amino acids. Here the CDR3 reads CASSLKVTGVGSYNEQFF. The CDR3 DNA is TGTGCCAGCAGTTTGAAGGTGACAGGGGTGGGCTCCTACAATGAGCAGTTCTTC.

J is TRBJ2-5 and V is TRBV27; perhaps TRBD2 as D (6 bases). The germline V gene has CDR1 MNHEY and CDR2 SMNVEV (reference sequence). Trimming pared 5 bases from V and 5 bases from J, leaving 18 bases between. The CDR3 loop spans 15 amino acids. The CDR3 loop reads CASSSRVGGEETQYF. In DNA, the CDR3 is TGTGCCAGCAGTAGTCGGGTTGGCGGGGAGGAGACCCAGTACTTC.

This chain links TRBV4-3 with TRBJ1-4; D remains ambiguous. The CDR3 has 14 amino acids. Trimming removed 1 base from V and 3 bases from J, with 6 bases in between. The germline V gene encodes CDR1 LGHNA and CDR2 YSLEER. CDR3 loop: CASSQGGPNEKLFF. In DNA, the CDR3 is TGCGCCAGCAGCCAAGGAGGGCCTAATGAAAAACTGTTTTTT.

CDR3 nucleotide sequence: TGTGCCAGCAGCGCCCGACTAGCCACTAGCACAGATACGCAGTATTTT. It translates to CASSARLATSTDTQYF. This chain links TRBV7-9 with TRBJ2-3, with 7 bases aligning to TRBD2. Trimming removed 5 bases from V and 0 bases from J; junction bases left unmatched: 8. This CDR3 comprises 16 residues. Germline V gene sequence: CDR1 SEHNR, CDR2 FQNEAQ (reference sequence).

The rearrangement uses TRBV19 and TRBJ2-5; 9 positions agree with TRBD1. Germline assignment: CDR1 LNHDA and CDR2 SQIVND (reference sequence). This CDR3 has 15 residues. Trimming cost V 5 bases and J 5 bases; bases outside gene matches: 9. The CDR3 nucleotides are TGTGCCAGTAGTCCACGGACAGGGGAGTGGGAGACCCAGTACTTC. Encoded protein: CASSPRTGEWETQYF.

CDR3 sequence reads: CASSPDSLVSPLHF. CDR3 DNA: TGTGCCAGCAGCCCCGACAGTTTGGTTTCACCCCTCCACTTT. The chain employs TRBV27 and TRBJ1-6, with a possible D match to TRBD1 (5 bases). The ends were cut back, 6 bases at V and 9 bases at J, with 15 bases in the middle. CDR3 length: 14 residues. Germline CDR1 and CDR2: MNHEY and SMNVEV (reference sequence).

This clone was seen once. The chain is built from TRBV4-1 and TRBJ1-4; a possible D gene is TRBD1 (6 bases). Trimming removed 4 bases from V and 6 bases from J, with 15 bases in between. The CDR3 sequence is 15 residues long. Germline V CDR1 and CDR2: MGHRA, YSYEKL. The DNA for the CDR3 is TGCGCCAGCAGCCCCAGGGGACCCTACGATGAAAAACTGTTTTTT. The encoded protein is CASSPRGPYDEKLFF.

V and J are TRBV7-3 and TRBJ2-2; D might be TRBD2 (6 bases). The CDR3 loop spans 15 amino acids. In germline, CDR1 is SGHTA, CDR2 FQGTGA. Trimming took 3 bases from V and 8 from J, leaving 16 bases between them. CDR3 region: CASSFREAPSGELFF. Written as DNA, the CDR3 is TGTGCCAGCAGCTTCAGGGAGGCCCCCAGTGGGGAGCTGTTTTTT.

J is TRBJ2-5 and V is TRBV19, with unresolved D. Deletions cut 2 bases from V and 1 base from J, with 11 bases between. The CDR3 consists of 15 residues. CDR1 and CDR2 from the germline V gene are LNHDA and SQIVND (reference sequence). The CDR3 region is CASSILGLAQETQYF. The CDR3 DNA reads TGTGCCAGTAGTATACTGGGCCTTGCCCAAGAGACCCAGTACTTC.

The CDR3 sequence: CASNQGFQNEAFF. CDR3 DNA sequence: TGTGCCAGCAACCAGGGTTTCCAGAATGAAGCTTTCTTT. J is TRBJ1-1 and V is TRBV9; TRBD1 is a possible D gene (5 bases). The V gene's germline CDR1 is SGDLS and CDR2 YYNGEE. Between the trimmed V and J ends, which lost 6 bases and 7 bases, there was a span of 16 bases. The CDR3 is 13 residues long.

This clone is a singleton in its sample. The V and J genes are TRBV5-1 and TRBJ1-5, with 7 bases aligning to TRBD1. CDR3 length equals 15 residues. Germline CDR1 reads SGHRS; CDR2 reads YFSETQ. J lost 0 bases, V lost 4 bases, and 4 bases had no gene match. CDR3 region: CASSQGTDSNQPQHF. Written as DNA, the CDR3 is TGCGCCAGCAGCCAAGGGACAGATAGCAATCAGCCCCAGCATTTT.

On this clone itself: At the DNA level, this CDR3 is encoded by other sequences in the same sample as well. The rearrangement uses TRBV7-2 and TRBJ2-5; possibly TRBD2 for D (5 bases). The CDR3 is 14 residues long. Trimming stripped 1 base from V and 3 bases from J, with 9 bases between. Germline-derived CDR1 and CDR2 are SGHTA and FQGNSA. The CDR3 loop reads CASSLGLAEETQYF. In DNA form, the CDR3 reads TGTGCCAGCAGCTTAGGTCTAGCAGAAGAGACCCAGTACTTC. The variable domain in full, with the rest retrieved from reference TRBV7-2 and TRBJ2-5, is GAGVSQSPSNKVTEKGKDVELRCDPISGHTALYWYRQSLGQGLEFLIYFQGNSAPDKSGLPSDRFSAERTGGSVSTLTIQRTQQEDSAVYLCASSLGLAEETQYFGPGTRLLVL.

The chain carries TRBV28 and TRBJ1-2, with 9 bases lining up with TRBD1. Unmatched junction bases numbered 18, after V lost 7 bases and J lost 6 bases. Germline V lookup: CDR1 MDHEN, CDR2 SYDVKM. The CDR3 totals 17 residues. Here the CDR3 reads CASTLRGQGLYIDGYTF. The CDR3 coding sequence is TGTGCCAGCACCTTAAGGGGACAGGGATTATATATTGATGGCTACACCTTC.

The chain couples TRBV27 to TRBJ2-5; the match to TRBD2 covers 10 bases. This CDR3 contains 17 residues. J lost 4 bases, V lost 4 bases, and 12 bases had no gene match. Germline V gives CDR1 MNHEY, CDR2 SMNVEV (reference sequence). CDR3 nucleotides: TGTGCCAGCAGTTCTCAACCACTAGCGGGAAGCAGAGAGACCCAGTACTTC. Its protein is CASSSQPLAGSRETQYF.